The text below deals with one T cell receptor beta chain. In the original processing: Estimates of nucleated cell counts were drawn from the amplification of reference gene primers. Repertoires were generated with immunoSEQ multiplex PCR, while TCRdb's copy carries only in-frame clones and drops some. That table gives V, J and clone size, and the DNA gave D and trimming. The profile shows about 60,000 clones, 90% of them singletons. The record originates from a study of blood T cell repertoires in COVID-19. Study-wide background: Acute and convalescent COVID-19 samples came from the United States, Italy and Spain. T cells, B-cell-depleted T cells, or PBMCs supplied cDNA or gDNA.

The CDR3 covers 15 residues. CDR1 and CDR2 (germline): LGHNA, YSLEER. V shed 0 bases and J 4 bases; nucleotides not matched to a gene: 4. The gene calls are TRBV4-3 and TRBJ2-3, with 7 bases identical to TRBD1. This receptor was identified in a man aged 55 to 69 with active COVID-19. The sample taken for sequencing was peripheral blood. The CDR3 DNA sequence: TGCGCCAGCAGCCAAGATGACAGGGTCTCAGATACGCAGTATTTT. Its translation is CASSQDDRVSDTQYF.